A single sample is the source of the 28 T cell receptor beta chains below, sequenced in a study of molecular identifiers for immune sequencing clone quantification. Using its own MiXCR run on the PCR reads, TCRdb lists one record per CDR3 protein. This repertoire shows a few hundred thousand distinct CDR3 sequences, roughly 24% found once; its top ten account for about 0.71%. Material: naive CD8+ T cells from blood, with Jurkat cell RNA spiked in. Subset noted: FACS-sorted CD8+CD4-CCR7+CD45RA+ naive T cells. These receptors were obtained from a human donor in good health. Some libraries in this study had Jurkat cell RNA spiked in.

Notes on this clonotype: The conserved phenylalanine or tryptophan normally closing the CDR3 is absent here, so this likely arose from a read error. The chain couples TRBV4-3 to TRBJ1-2; D is unclear. CDR3 length: 14 residues. CDR1 is LGHNA, CDR2 YSLEER, per germline. V lost 4 bases and J 3 bases, leaving 12 bases between the germline ends. CDR3 nucleotides: TGCGCCAGCAGCCCTGGCAGAGGAGACTATGGCTACACCTAC. Translating gives CASSPGRGDYGYTY.

This clonotype showed up many times. The gene calls are TRBV7-9 and TRBJ2-1; 10 bases align to TRBD1. CDR1 SEHNR and CDR2 FQNEAQ come from the germline V gene (reference sequence). This CDR3 is 16 amino acids long. Trimming at V came to 5 bases and at J to 3 bases, leaving 7 bases not matched to a gene. This CDR3 reads CASSPWTGGVYNEQFF. Here the CDR3 DNA reads TGTGCCAGCAGCCCCTGGACAGGGGGGGTCTACAATGAGCAGTTCTTC. Drawing the rest from reference TRBV7-9 and TRBJ2-1, the complete variable domain is DTGVSQNPRHKITKRGQNVTFRCDPISEHNRLYWYRQTLGQGPEFLTYFQNEAQLEKSRLLSDRFSAERPKGSFSTLEIQRTEQGDSAMYLCASSPWTGGVYNEQFFGPGTRLTVL.

The rearrangement joins TRBV15 to TRBJ2-1, with 8 bases that match TRBD1. This CDR3 is built from 14 residues. From germline, CDR1 is LNHNV and CDR2 YYDKDF (reference sequence). The J segment lost 5 bases and the V segment lost 5 bases, leaving 5 bases of the junction unmatched. CDR3 loop: CATSRQTGDNEQFF. The CDR3 nucleotides are TGTGCCACCAGCCGCCAGACAGGGGACAATGAGCAGTTCTTC.

As concerns this clonotype: A much more abundant neighbour one base away suggests this may be a read error. The CDR3 nucleotides read TGTGCCAGCAGTTACTCTACGTCTAGCTCCTACGAGCAGTACTTC. Protein sequence: CASSYSTSSSYEQYF. The chain carries TRBV6-5 and TRBJ2-7; the D is unclear. The CDR3 runs to 15 residues. Trimming stripped 0 bases from V and 0 bases from J, with 9 bases between. Germline assignment: CDR1 MNHEY and CDR2 SVGAGI.

As regards this clonotype: This may arise from a read error, as a much more abundant clone is one base away. The chain has TRBV6-5 and TRBJ2-3; tentative D call: TRBD2 (6 bases). V was cut by 7 bases and J by 8 bases, with 10 bases left in between. CDR3 length equals 11 residues. Germline CDR1 MNHEY, CDR2 SVGAGI. The CDR3 nucleotides are TGTGCCAGCATGGGGGGAGGTACGCAGTATTTT. Translating gives CASMGGGTQYF.

This clonotype has at least ten counts. In DNA form, the CDR3 reads TGCAGTGCCCCGCCGTCAAAGTCCGGGTCGAGCTATGGCTACACCTTC. Its translation: CSAPPSKSGSSYGYTF. The rearrangement uses TRBV20-1 and TRBJ1-2; no definite D call. The germline gives CDR1 DFQATT, CDR2 SNEGSKA (reference sequence). This CDR3 has 16 amino acids. Deletions cut 6 bases from V and 4 bases from J, with 24 bases between.

This clonotype was observed a handful of times. V and J are TRBV13 and TRBJ2-7; TRBD1 is a possible D gene (6 bases). V shed 0 bases and J shed 4 bases, with 13 bases lying between them. Per the germline V gene, CDR1 is PRHDT and CDR2 is FYEKMQ (reference sequence). This CDR3 has 15 residues. The CDR3 DNA reads as TGTGCCAGCAGCTTAGGACCGGGACAACTTTACGAGCAGTACTTC. It codes for CASSLGPGQLYEQYF.

This clonotype showed up many times. The chain recombines TRBV28 with TRBJ1-1; TRBD1 agrees at 8 bases. The length of the CDR3 is 13 residues. In germline, CDR1 is MDHEN, CDR2 SYDVKM. J lost 11 bases, V lost 6 bases, and 11 bases had no gene match. CDR3: CASSLRTGLVAFF. In nucleotides, the CDR3 is TGTGCCAGCAGCCTGAGGACAGGGTTAGTGGCTTTCTTT.

With regard to this clonotype: Being one base from a much bigger clone, this may be a read error. For the CDR3, the DNA is TGTGCCAGCAGCCACTGGATCAGGGAGTGGAGCGAGCAGTACTTC. Translated, it gives CASSHWIREWSEQYF. The chain uses TRBV5-3 and TRBJ2-7; D is perhaps TRBD1 or TRBD2 (5 bases each). TRBV5-3 is reported as an ORF; its role is uncertain. The CDR3 has 15 residues. V gave up 8 bases and J gave up 6 bases, with 24 bases separating them.

On this clonotype: With a much larger clone just one base away, this may be a read error. The rearrangement uses TRBV7-2 and TRBJ2-3; no reliable D call. The J call is in doubt because the DNA end fits TRBJ1-5 better. Looked up from germline, CDR1 is SGHTA and CDR2 is FQGNSA. CDR3 length: 16 amino acids. CDR3 loop: CASSPLLAGLTDTQHF. DNA of the CDR3: TGTGCCAGCAGCCCCCTTTTAGCGGGTCTCACAGATACGCAGCATTTT.

J is TRBJ2-3 and V is TRBV10-1; tentatively, D is TRBD1 (6 bases). V lost 0 bases and J 2 bases, leaving 9 bases between the germline ends. The germline gives CDR1 WNHNN, CDR2 SYGVQD (reference sequence). CDR3 size: 15 residues. The CDR3 sequence: CASSESQGPTDTQYF. As DNA, the CDR3 is TGCGCCAGCAGTGAGTCACAGGGCCCCACAGATACGCAGTATTTT.

About this clonotype: One base away lies a much larger clone, so this may be a sequencing read error. V usage is TRBV9 and J usage is TRBJ1-6; D may be TRBD1 (6 bases). The CDR3 loop spans 13 amino acids. Germline V gives CDR1 SGDLS, CDR2 YYNGEE. Trimming shortened V by 3 bases and J by 10 bases, and 11 bases separated the two germline ends. The CDR3 DNA reads TGTGCCAGCAGCGAGTGGGGGGGCTCACCCCTCCACTTT. It specifies CASSEWGGSPLHF.

This clonotype was seen many times. CDR3 nucleotides: TGTGCCAGCAGTTTTAGCGGGTATCAAGAGACCCAGTACTTC. It encodes CASSFSGYQETQYF. This rearrangement joins TRBV27 to TRBJ2-5, with 7 nucleotides matching TRBD2. Germline values: CDR1 MNHEY, CDR2 SMNVEV (reference sequence). J was trimmed by 2 bases and V by 3 bases; bases with no gene match: 3. This CDR3 region has 14 residues.

In the case of this clonotype: This clone may be a read error of a much larger clone one base away. This chain uses TRBV7-9 with TRBJ1-3; D gene unclear. The V and J ends lost 5 bases and 4 bases respectively, with 15 bases between them. The CDR3 is 15 amino acids. The V gene's germline CDR1 is SEHNR and CDR2 FQNEAQ (reference sequence). CDR3 amino acids: CASSIPRGEGNTIYF. CDR3 bases: TGTGCCAGCAGCATTCCGCGGGGAGAAGGAAACACCATATATTTT.

Comments on this clonotype: The germline gene is not matched at one end of the junction; a read error may be the cause. This rearrangement joins TRBV30 to TRBJ2-7, with D possibly being TRBD2 (6 bases). Germline V gene lookup returns CDR1 GTSNPN and CDR2 SVGIG (reference sequence). This CDR3 contains 14 residues. The CDR3 sequence: CAWGTGLSSCEQYF. CDR3 nucleotides: TGTGCCTGGGGTACGGGACTCTCCTCCTGCGAGCAGTACTTC.

This clonotype was recorded at least ten times. The gene calls are TRBV5-1 and TRBJ2-3, with 13 bases lining up with TRBD2. This CDR3 region has 19 residues. V lost 3 bases and J lost 0; bases outside the gene matches: 10. CDR1 is SGHRS, CDR2 YFSETQ, per germline. The CDR3 DNA reads as TGCGCCAGCAGCTGGGGGACTAGCGGGAACTTTCTTAGCACAGATACGCAGTATTTT. Protein sequence: CASSWGTSGNFLSTDTQYF.

About this clonotype: Without the conserved terminal phenylalanine or tryptophan, this CDR3 likely stems from a read error. The chain couples TRBV25-1 to TRBJ2-5; D unresolved. Trimming removed 1 base at V and 5 bases at J, with 11 bases between. The CDR3 contains 14 residues. Germline CDR1 is MGHDK and CDR2 is SYGVNS. The CDR3 spells CASSEFLGRETQYP. CDR3 coding DNA: TGTGCCAGCAGTGAATTTTTAGGGCGGGAGACCCAGTACCCC.

With regard to this clonotype: This may come from a read error, since a much larger clone is one base off. The CDR3 nucleotides read TGTGCCAGCAGTGAACTGGGGGGCCGGAGCACCCCGGCAGATACGCAGTATTTT. Residues: CASSELGGRSTPADTQYF. The chain recombines TRBV2 with TRBJ2-3; D tentatively reads TRBD1 or TRBD2 (6 bases each). There are 18 residues in the CDR3. V lost 2 bases and J lost 4, with 22 bases in between. CDR1 is SNHLY, CDR2 FYNNEI, per germline.

This clonotype was detected a few times. This chain uses TRBV6-2 or TRBV6-3 with TRBJ2-4; a possible D gene is TRBD2 (5 bases). The CDR3 length is 17 residues. Germline lookup yields CDR1 MNHEY and CDR2 SVGEGT. Trimming cost V 5 bases and J 3 bases, with 20 bases left between them. The CDR3 DNA sequence: TGTGCCAGCAGTCGACCGATTGTCACCGGGGTCAAAAACATTCAGTACTTC. Protein product: CASSRPIVTGVKNIQYF.

This clonotype was seen once. The chain combines TRBV28 with TRBJ2-3; a weak D match, TRBD1 (5 bases). V dropped 5 bases and J dropped 5 bases, with 11 bases sitting between them. This CDR3 has 13 residues. The germline gives CDR1 MDHEN, CDR2 SYDVKM. The CDR3 DNA follows: TGTGCCAGCAGTCTGCGACAGATAGATACGCAGTATTTT. Translation gives CASSLRQIDTQYF.

This clonotype has at least ten counts. This chain uses TRBV29-1 with TRBJ2-2; 10 bases are shared with TRBD1. Germline V lookup: CDR1 SQVTM, CDR2 ANQGSEA. CDR3 length: 16 residues. Trimming cost V 3 bases and J 5 bases; bases outside gene matches: 9. The CDR3 sequence: CSVEERGTGVTGELFF. The CDR3, as DNA: TGCAGCGTTGAGGAAAGGGGGACAGGGGTGACCGGGGAGCTGTTTTTT.

The V call is TRBV4-3, the J call TRBJ1-1; D unclear. Per germline, CDR1 LGHNA and CDR2 YSLEER. V lost 0 bases and J lost 1, with 9 bases in between. The CDR3 has 15 amino acids. In nucleotides, the CDR3 is TGCGCCAGCAGCCAAGATTGGCACGGGAACACTGAAGCTTTCTTT. Protein: CASSQDWHGNTEAFF.

About this clonotype itself: An end of the junction does not agree with germline; a read error may underlie this. The J gene is TRBJ2-7, the V gene TRBV27, with a possible D match to TRBD2 (5 bases). The CDR3 spans 14 residues. Germline CDR1 is MNHEY and CDR2 is SMNVEV (reference sequence). CDR3 amino acids: CAGSYTSEGYEQYF. CDR3 DNA sequence: TGTGCCGGCAGTTATACAAGTGAGGGCTACGAGCAGTACTTC.

A few counts support this clonotype. The gene calls are TRBV20-1 and TRBJ2-7; 7 bases line up with TRBD2. The CDR3 loop spans 12 amino acids. CDR1 and CDR2 (germline): DFQATT, SNEGSKA (reference sequence). J was trimmed by 5 bases and V by 6 bases; bases with no gene match: 7. The CDR3 DNA reads as TGCAGTGCAGAAGAGGGAGGGCACGAGCAGTACTTC. It codes for CSAEEGGHEQYF.

This clonotype was detected many times. The chain links TRBV9 to TRBJ2-5; D is perhaps TRBD2 (6 bases). V dropped 5 bases and J dropped 5 bases, with 13 bases sitting between them. From germline, CDR1 is SGDLS and CDR2 YYNGEE. CDR3 length: 13 residues. CDR3 protein: CASSYSAGETQYF. The CDR3, as DNA: TGTGCCAGCAGTTACTCCGCGGGGGAGACCCAGTACTTC.

The table lists this clonotype with a few counts. The chain uses TRBV7-9 and TRBJ2-4, with D hard to call. The CDR3 loop spans 15 amino acids. Germline V gene sequence: CDR1 SEHNR, CDR2 FQNEAQ (reference sequence). Trimming removed 1 base from V and 7 bases from J, with 14 bases in between. CDR3 in amino acids: CASSLDGSQANIQYF. CDR3 nucleotide sequence: TGTGCCAGCAGCTTAGACGGATCTCAGGCGAACATTCAGTACTTC.

The chain employs TRBV3-1 and TRBJ1-3; tentative D call: TRBD1 (5 bases). Trimming shortened V by 1 base and J by 9 bases, and 10 bases separated the two germline ends. This CDR3 region has 13 residues. Looked up from germline, CDR1 is LGHDT and CDR2 is YNNKEL (reference sequence). CDR3 protein: CASSQGAGSTIYF. Written as DNA, the CDR3 is TGTGCCAGCAGCCAAGGTGCAGGGAGCACCATATATTTT.

This clonotype was seen a single time. The chain links TRBV9 to TRBJ1-2, with D maybe TRBD1 (5 bases). The ends were cut back, 4 bases at V and 4 bases at J, with 26 bases in the middle. The CDR3 has 18 amino acids. Germline V gene sequence: CDR1 SGDLS, CDR2 YYNGEE. CDR3 DNA: TGTGCCAGCAGCTCCCCTCCATGGGATCAGGGAAATCGCTATGGCTACACCTTC. This encodes CASSSPPWDQGNRYGYTF. Using reference TRBV9 and TRBJ1-2 for the parts outside the CDR3, the full variable domain is DSGVTQTPKHLITATGQRVTLRCSPRSGDLSVYWYQQSLDQGLQFLIQYYNGEERAKGNILERFSAQQFPDLHSELNLSSLELGDSALYFCASSSPPWDQGNRYGYTFGSGTRLTVV.